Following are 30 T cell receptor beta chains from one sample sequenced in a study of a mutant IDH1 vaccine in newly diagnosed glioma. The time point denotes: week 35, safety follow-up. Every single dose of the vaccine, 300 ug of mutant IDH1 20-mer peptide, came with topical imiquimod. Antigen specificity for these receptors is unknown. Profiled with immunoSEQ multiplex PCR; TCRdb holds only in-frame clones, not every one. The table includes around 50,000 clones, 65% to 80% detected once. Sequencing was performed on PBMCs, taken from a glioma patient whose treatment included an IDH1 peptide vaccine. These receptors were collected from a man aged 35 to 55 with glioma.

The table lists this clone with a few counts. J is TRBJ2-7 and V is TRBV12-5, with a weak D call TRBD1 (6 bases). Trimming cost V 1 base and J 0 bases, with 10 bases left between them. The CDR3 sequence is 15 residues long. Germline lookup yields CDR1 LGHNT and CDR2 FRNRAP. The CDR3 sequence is CASGLGQGSSYEQYF. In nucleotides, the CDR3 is TGTGCTAGTGGTTTGGGGCAGGGGAGCTCCTACGAGCAGTACTTC.

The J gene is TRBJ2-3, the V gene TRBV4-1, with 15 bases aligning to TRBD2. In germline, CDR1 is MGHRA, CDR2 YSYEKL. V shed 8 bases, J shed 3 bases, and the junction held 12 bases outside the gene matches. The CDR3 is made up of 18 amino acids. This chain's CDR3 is CASSRGLAGGLGTDTQYF. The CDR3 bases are TGCGCCAGCTCTCGAGGACTAGCGGGGGGGCTGGGGACAGATACGCAGTATTTT.

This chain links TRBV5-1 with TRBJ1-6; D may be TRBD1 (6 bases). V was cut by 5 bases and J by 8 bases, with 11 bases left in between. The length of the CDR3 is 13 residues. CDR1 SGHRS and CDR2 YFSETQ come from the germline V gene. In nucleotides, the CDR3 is TGCGCCAGCAGACAGGACAGAGATTCACCCCTCCACTTT. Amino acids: CASRQDRDSPLHF.

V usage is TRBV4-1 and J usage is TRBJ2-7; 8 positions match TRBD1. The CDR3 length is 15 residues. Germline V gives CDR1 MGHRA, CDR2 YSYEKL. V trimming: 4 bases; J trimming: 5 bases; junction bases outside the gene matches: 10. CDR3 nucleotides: TGCGCCAGCAGCCTCCGGACAGGGAGCGTGCACGAGCAGTACTTC. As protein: CASSLRTGSVHEQYF.

The CDR3 nucleotides are TGTGCCAGCAGCCTTCGGGGCGGGGGGGAGGGGCAGTTCTTC. Encoded protein: CASSLRGGGEGQFF. The V gene is TRBV6-5, the J gene TRBJ2-1, with 9 bases that match TRBD2. CDR3 length equals 14 residues. With 6 bases clipped from V and 12 bases from J, the junction kept 12 bases outside the gene matches. Germline values: CDR1 MNHEY, CDR2 SVGAGI.

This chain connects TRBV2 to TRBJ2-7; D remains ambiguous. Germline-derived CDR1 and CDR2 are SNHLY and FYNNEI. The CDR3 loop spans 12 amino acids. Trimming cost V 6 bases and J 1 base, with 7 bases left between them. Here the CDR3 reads CASSPQSYEQYF. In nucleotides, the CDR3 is TGTGCCAGCAGCCCGCAGTCCTACGAGCAGTACTTC.

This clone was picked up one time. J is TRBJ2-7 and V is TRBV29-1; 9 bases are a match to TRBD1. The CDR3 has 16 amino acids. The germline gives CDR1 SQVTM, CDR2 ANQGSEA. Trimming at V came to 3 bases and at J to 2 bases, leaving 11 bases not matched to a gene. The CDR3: CSVEPTGQGSAYEQYF. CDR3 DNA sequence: TGCAGCGTTGAGCCTACGGGACAGGGCAGCGCCTACGAGCAGTACTTC.

As DNA, the CDR3 is TGTGCCAGCATTTGGGCAGTCGGGGAAAAACTGTTTTTT. Translation: CASIWAVGEKLFF. This sequence joins TRBV6-1 and TRBJ1-4, with D hard to call. The germline V gene has CDR1 MNHNS and CDR2 SASEGT. The CDR3 has 13 amino acids. V gave up 7 bases and J gave up 8 bases, with 14 bases separating them.

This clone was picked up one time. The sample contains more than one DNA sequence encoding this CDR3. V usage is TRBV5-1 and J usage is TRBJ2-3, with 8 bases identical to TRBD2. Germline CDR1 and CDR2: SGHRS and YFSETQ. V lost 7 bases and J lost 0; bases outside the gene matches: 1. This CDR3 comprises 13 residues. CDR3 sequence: CASSGGSTDTQYF. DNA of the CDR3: TGCGCCAGCTCGGGGGGGAGCACAGATACGCAGTATTTT.

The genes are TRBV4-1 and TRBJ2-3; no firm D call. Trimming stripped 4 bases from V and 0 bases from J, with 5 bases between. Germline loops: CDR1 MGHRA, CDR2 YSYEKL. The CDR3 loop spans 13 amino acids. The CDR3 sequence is CASSPDSTDTQYF. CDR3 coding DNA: TGCGCCAGCAGCCCCGATAGCACAGATACGCAGTATTTT.

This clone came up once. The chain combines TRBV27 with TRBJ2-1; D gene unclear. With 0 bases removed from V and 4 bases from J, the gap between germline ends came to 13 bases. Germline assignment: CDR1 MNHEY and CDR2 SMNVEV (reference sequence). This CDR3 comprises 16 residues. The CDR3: CASSLSRGELYNEQFF. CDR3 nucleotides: TGTGCCAGCAGTTTATCCCGCGGCGAGCTGTACAATGAGCAGTTCTTC.

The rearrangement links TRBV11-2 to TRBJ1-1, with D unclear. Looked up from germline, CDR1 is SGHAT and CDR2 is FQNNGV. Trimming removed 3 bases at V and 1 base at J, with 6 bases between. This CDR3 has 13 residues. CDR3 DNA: TGTGCCAGCAGCTTCATGGGGAACACTGAAGCTTTCTTT. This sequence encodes CASSFMGNTEAFF.

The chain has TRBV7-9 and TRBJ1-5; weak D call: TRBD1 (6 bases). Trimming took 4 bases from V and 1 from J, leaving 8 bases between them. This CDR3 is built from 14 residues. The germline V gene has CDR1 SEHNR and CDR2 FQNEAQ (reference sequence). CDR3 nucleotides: TGTGCCAGCAGCTCAGGGGAAAGCAATCAGCCCCAGCATTTT. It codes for CASSSGESNQPQHF.

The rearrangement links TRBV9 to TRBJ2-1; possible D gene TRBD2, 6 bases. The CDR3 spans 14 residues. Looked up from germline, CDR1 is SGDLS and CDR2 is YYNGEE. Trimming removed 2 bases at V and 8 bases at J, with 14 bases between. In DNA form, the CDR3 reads TGTGCCAGCAGCGTGGGAGGCCGGGACTATGAGCAGTTCTTC. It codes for CASSVGGRDYEQFF.

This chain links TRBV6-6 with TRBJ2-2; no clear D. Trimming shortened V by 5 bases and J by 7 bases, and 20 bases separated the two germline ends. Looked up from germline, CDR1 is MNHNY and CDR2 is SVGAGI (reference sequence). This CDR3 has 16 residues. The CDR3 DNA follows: TGTGCCAGCAGTCGTTTTTTAGGGTCCTCGGGCGGGGAGCTGTTTTTT. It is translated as CASSRFLGSSGGELFF.

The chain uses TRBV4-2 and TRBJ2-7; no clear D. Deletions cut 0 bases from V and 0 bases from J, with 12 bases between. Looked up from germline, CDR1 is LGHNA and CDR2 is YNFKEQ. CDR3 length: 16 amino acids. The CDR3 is CASSQETDPGSYEQYF. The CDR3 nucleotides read TGTGCCAGCAGCCAAGAGACGGACCCAGGCTCCTACGAGCAGTACTTC.

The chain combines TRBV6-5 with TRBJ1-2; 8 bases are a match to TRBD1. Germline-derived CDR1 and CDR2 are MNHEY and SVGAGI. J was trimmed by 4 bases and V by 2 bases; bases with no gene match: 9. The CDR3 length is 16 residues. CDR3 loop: CASSYTKGQGSYGYTF. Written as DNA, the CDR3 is TGTGCCAGCAGTTACACAAAAGGACAGGGCAGCTATGGCTACACCTTC.

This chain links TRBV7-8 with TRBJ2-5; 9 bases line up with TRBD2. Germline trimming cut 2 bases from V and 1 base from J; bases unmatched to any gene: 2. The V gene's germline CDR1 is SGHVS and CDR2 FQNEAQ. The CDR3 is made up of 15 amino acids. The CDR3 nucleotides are TGTGCCAGCAGCTTATCGACTAGCGGCCAAGAGACCCAGTACTTC. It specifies CASSLSTSGQETQYF.

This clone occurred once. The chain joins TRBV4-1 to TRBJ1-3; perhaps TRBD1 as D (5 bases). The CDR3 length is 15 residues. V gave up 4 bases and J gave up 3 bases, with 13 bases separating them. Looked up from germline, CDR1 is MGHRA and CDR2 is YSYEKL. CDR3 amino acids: CASSPQGVGGNTIYF. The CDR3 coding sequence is TGCGCCAGCAGCCCCCAAGGGGTCGGTGGAAACACCATATATTTT.

In nucleotides, the CDR3 is TGTGCCAGCAGCGCCTCCCAGGGGTACTCCTACGAGCAGTACTTC. This codes for CASSASQGYSYEQYF. V and J are TRBV7-9 and TRBJ2-7, with D possibly matching TRBD1 (6 bases). V lost 5 bases, J lost 0 bases, and 14 bases lay in between. The CDR3 totals 15 residues. Germline lookup yields CDR1 SEHNR and CDR2 FQNEAQ (reference sequence).

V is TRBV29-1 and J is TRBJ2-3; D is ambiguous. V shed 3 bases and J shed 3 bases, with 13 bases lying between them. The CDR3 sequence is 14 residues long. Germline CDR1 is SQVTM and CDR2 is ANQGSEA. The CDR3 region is CSVERGIQTDTQYF. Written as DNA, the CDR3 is TGCAGCGTTGAGCGTGGCATTCAGACAGATACGCAGTATTTT.

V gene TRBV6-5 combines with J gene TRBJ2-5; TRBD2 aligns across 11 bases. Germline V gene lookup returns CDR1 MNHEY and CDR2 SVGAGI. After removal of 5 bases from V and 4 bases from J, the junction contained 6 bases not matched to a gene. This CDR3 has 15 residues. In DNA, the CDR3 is TGTGCCAGCAGTGTGACTAGCGGGGTTTCAGAGACCCAGTACTTC. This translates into CASSVTSGVSETQYF.

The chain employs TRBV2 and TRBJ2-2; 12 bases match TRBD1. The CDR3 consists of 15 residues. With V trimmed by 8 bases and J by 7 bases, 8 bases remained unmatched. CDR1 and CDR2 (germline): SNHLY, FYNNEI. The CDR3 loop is CASEPGQGASGELFF. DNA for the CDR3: TGTGCCAGCGAACCGGGACAGGGGGCGAGCGGGGAGCTGTTTTTT.

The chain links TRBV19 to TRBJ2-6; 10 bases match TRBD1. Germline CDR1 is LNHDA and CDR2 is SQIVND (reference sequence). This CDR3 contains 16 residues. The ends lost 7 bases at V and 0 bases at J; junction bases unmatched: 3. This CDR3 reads CASKDRGSSGANVLTF. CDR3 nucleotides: TGTGCCAGTAAGGACAGGGGGTCCTCTGGGGCCAACGTCCTGACTTTC.

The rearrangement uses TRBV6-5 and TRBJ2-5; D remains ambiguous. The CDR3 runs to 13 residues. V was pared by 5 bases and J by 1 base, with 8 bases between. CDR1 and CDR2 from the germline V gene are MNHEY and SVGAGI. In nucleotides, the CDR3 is TGTGCCAGCAGTGGACGGCCCCAAGAGACCCAGTACTTC. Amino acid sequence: CASSGRPQETQYF.

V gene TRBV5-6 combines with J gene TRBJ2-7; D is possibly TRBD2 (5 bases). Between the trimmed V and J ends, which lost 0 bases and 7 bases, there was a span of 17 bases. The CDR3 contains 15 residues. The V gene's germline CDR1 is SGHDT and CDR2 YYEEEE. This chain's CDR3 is CASSLAPRGMWEQYF. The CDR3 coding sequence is TGTGCCAGCAGCTTGGCCCCTCGGGGTATGTGGGAGCAGTACTTC.

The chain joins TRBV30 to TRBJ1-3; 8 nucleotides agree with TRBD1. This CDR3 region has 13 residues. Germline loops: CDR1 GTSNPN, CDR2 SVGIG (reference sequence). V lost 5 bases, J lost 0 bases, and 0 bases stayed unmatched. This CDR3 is CAWGQGSGNTIYF. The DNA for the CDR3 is TGTGCCTGGGGACAGGGCTCTGGAAACACCATATATTTT.

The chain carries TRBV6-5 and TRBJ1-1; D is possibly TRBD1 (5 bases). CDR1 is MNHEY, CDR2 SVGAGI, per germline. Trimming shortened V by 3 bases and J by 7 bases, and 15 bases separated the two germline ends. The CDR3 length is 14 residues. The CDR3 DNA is TGTGCCAGCAGTTATACCCCGGGCAGGGATGAAGCTTTCTTT. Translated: CASSYTPGRDEAFF.

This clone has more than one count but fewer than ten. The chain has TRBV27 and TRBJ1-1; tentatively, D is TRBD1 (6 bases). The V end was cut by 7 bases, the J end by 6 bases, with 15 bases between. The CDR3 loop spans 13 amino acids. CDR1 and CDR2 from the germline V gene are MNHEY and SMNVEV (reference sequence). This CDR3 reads CASIPMAGAEAFF. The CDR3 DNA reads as TGTGCCAGCATCCCTATGGCAGGGGCTGAAGCTTTCTTT.

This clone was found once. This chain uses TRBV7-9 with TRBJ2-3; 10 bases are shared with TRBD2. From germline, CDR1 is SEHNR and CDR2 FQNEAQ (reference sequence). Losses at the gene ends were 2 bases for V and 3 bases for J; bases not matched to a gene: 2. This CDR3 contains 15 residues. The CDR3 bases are TGTGCCAGCAGCTTACTAGCGGGGGTAACAGATACGCAGTATTTT. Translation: CASSLLAGVTDTQYF.